One T cell receptor beta chain is described in this entry. These data belong to a study of patients and donors after allogeneic stem cell transplantation. V lost 2 bases to trimming and J lost 0 bases, with 13 bases between them. This CDR3 has 16 residues. Using its own MiXCR run on the RT-PCR reads, TCRdb lists one record per CDR3 protein. The sample includes over 130,000 distinct CDR3 sequences, approximately 40% of them seen just once. The V and J genes are TRBV12-3 or TRBV12-4 and TRBJ1-1; no definite D call. Specimen: blood, either unsorted or a sorted T cell fraction (not recorded which). The clonotype comes from a human donor who was either an allogeneic HSCT recipient or a stem cell or donor lymphocyte infusion donor (not recorded which). It is not recorded whose cells these are; they may come from a transplant donor. The CDR3 DNA is TGTGCCAGCAGTTTAAGTCCAGGCACAATGAACACTGAAGCTTTCTTT. Its protein is CASSLSPGTMNTEAFF.